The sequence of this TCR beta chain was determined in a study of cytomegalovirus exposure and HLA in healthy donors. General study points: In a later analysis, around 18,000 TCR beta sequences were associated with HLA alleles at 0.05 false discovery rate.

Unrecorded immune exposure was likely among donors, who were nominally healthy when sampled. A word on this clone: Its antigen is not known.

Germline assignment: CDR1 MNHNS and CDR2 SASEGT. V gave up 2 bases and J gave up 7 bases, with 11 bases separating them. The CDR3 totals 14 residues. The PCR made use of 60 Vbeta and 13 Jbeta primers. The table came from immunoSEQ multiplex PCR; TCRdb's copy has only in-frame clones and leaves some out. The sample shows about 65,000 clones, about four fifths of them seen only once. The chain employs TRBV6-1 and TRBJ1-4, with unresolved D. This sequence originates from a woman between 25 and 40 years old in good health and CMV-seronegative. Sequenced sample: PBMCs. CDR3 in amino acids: CASSETGGIEKLFF. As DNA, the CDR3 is TGTGCCAGCAGTGAAACTGGCGGAATTGAAAAACTGTTTTTT.